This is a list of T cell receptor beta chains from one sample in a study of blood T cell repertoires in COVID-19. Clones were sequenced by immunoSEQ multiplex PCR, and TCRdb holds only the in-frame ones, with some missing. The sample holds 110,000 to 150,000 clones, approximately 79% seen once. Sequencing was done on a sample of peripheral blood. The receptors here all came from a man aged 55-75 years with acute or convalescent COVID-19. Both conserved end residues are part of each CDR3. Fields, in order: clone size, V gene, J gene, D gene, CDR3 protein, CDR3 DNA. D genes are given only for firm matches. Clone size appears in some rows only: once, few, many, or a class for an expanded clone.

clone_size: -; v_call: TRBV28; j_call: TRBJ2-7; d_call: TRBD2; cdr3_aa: CASSNGLAGAGEQYF; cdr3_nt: TGTGCCAGCAGTAACGGACTAGCGGGAGCCGGCGAGCAGTACTTC
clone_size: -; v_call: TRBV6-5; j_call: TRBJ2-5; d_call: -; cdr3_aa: CASSFGSQETQYF; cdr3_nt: TGTGCCAGCAGTTTCGGGAGCCAAGAGACCCAGTACTTC
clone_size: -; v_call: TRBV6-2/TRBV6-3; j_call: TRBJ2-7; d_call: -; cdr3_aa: CASSLTTPVLEQYF; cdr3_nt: TGTGCCAGCAGTCTGACTACCCCCGTGCTCGAGCAGTACTTC
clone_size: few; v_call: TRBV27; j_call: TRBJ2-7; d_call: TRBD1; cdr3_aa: CAIPTGGVYEQYF; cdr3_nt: TGTGCCATCCCGACAGGGGGTGTCTACGAGCAGTACTTC
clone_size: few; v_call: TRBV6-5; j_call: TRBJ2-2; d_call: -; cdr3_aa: CASRPGASAGELFF; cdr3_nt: TGTGCCAGCAGACCGGGTGCGAGCGCCGGGGAGCTGTTTTTT
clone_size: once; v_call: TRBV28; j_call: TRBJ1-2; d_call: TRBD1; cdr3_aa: CASGRGDGYTF; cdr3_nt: TGTGCCAGCGGCAGGGGGGATGGCTACACCTTC
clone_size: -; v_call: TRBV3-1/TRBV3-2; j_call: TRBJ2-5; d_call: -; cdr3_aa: CASSQDLKTQYF; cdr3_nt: TGTGCCAGCAGCCAAGATTTAAAGACCCAGTACTTC
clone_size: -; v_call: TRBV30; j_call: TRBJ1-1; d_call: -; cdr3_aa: CAWSVPGMNTEAFF; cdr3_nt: TGTGCCTGGAGTGTACCGGGGATGAACACTGAAGCTTTCTTT
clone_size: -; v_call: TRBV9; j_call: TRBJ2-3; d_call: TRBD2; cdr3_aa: CASSSRGGGRGTDTQYF; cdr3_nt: TGTGCCAGCAGCTCCCGGGGGGGCGGGAGAGGAACAGATACGCAGTATTTT
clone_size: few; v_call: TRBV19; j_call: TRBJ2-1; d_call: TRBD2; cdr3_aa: CASRGSGLSYNEQFF; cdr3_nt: TGTGCCAGTAGGGGTAGCGGGCTCTCCTACAATGAGCAGTTCTTC
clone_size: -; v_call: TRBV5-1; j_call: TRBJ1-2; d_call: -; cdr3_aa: CASSLTGLSEGYTF; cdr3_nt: TGCGCCAGCAGCCTAACAGGGTTGTCAGAGGGCTACACCTTC
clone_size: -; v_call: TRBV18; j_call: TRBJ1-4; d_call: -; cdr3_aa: CASSPDLMGEKLFF; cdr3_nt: TGTGCCAGCTCACCGGACTTGATGGGAGAAAAACTGTTTTTT
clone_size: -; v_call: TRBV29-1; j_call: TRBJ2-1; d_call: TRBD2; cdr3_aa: CSSTRTSNFNEQFF; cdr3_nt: TGCAGCTCCACGCGGACTAGCAATTTCAATGAGCAGTTCTTC
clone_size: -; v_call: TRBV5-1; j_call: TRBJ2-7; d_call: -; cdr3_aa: CASSLADGFEQYF; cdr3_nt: TGCGCCAGCAGCTTGGCCGACGGGTTCGAGCAGTACTTC
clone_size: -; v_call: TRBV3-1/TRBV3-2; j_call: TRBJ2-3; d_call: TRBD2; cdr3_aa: CASSQDLAPSGKSTDTQYF; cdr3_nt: TGTGCCAGCAGCCAAGATCTGGCGCCTAGCGGGAAGAGCACAGATACGCAGTATTTT
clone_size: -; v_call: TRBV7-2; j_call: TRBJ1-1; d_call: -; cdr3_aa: CASSPGTLNTEAFF; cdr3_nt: TGTGCCAGCAGCCCCGGGACTTTGAACACTGAAGCTTTCTTT
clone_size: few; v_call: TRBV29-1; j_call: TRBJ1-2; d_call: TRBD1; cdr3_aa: CSVVTGDYGYTF; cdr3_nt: TGCAGCGTCGTGACAGGGGACTATGGCTACACCTTC
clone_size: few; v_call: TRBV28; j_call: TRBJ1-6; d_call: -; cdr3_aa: CATRSFSSYNSPLHF; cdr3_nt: TGTGCCACCCGGTCCTTTAGCTCCTATAATTCACCCCTCCACTTT
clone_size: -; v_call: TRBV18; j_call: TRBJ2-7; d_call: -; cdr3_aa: CASSPRQGEDYEQYF; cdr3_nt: TGTGCCAGCTCACCACGGCAGGGCGAGGATTACGAGCAGTACTTC
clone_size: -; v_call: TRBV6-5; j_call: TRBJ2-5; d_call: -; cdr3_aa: CASSFQREETQYF; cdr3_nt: TGTGCCAGCAGTTTCCAGCGAGAAGAGACCCAGTACTTC
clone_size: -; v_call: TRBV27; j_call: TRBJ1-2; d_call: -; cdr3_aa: CASSDQGIHGYTF; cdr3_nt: TGTGCCAGCAGCGACCAGGGGATTCATGGCTACACCTTC
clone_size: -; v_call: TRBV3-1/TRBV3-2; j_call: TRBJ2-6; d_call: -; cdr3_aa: CASSQSSGTGANVLTF; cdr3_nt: TGTGCCAGCAGCCAGAGCTCAGGGACTGGGGCCAACGTCCTGACTTTC
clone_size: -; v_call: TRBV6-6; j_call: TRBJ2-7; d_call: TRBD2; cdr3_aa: CASRVTSGSEQYF; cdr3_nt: TGTGCCAGCAGGGTGACTAGCGGGAGTGAGCAGTACTTC
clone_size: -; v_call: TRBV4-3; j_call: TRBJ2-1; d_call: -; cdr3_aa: CASSQDLLMGVSRNEQFF; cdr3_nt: TGCGCCAGCAGCCAAGATCTTCTAATGGGCGTGAGTCGAAATGAGCAGTTCTTC
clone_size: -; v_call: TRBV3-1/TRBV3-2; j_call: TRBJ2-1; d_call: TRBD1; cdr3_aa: CASRGQGKEQFF; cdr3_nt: TGTGCCAGCAGGGGACAGGGAAAAGAGCAGTTCTTC
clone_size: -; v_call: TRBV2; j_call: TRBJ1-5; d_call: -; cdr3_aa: CASSAVYSNQPQHF; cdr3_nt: TGTGCCAGCAGTGCCGTATATAGCAATCAGCCCCAGCATTTT
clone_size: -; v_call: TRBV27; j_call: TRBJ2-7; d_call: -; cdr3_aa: CASSLSHREGGLYEQYF; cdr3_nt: TGTGCCAGCAGTTTATCCCATCGCGAGGGGGGGCTTTACGAGCAGTACTTC
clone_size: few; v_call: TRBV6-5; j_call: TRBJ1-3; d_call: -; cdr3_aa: CASRGTLDSGNTIYF; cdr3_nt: TGTGCCAGCAGGGGGACATTGGACTCTGGAAACACCATATATTTT